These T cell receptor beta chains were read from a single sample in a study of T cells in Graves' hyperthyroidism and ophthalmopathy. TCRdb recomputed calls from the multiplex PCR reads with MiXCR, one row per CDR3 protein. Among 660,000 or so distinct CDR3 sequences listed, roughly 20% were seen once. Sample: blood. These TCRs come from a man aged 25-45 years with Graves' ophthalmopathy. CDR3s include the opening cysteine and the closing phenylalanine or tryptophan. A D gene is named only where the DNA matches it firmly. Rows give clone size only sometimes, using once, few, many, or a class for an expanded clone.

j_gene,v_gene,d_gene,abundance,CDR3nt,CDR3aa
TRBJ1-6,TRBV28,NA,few,TGTGCCAGCAGTTTTCTTCTATCGAGGAAGGGAGATTCACCCCTCCACTTT,CASSFLLSRKGDSPLHF
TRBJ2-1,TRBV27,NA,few,TGTGCCAGCAGTTCCATTCTACGGGCTCTCCATCCCAACAATGAGCAGTTCTTC,CASSSILRALHPNNEQFF
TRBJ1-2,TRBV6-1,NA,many,TGTGCCAGCAGTGAAGGCAGAGGCACGGCGTATGGCTACACCTTC,CASSEGRGTAYGYTF
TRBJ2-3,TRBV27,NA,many,TGTGCCAGCAGTACCCGGACCAGTTTGAGCACAGATACGCAGTATTTT,CASSTRTSLSTDTQYF
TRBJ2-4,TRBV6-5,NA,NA,TGTGCCAGCAGTTACTCTTATAACAGGGTACAAGCCAAAAACATTCAGTACTTC,CASSYSYNRVQAKNIQYF
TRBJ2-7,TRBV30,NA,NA,TGTCCGGAGCGCCGGACGGGATACGAGCAGTACTTC,CPERRTGYEQYF
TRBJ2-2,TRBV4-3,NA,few,TGCGCCAGCAGCCAATACATCAGTGGCACCGGGGAGCTGTTTTTT,CASSQYISGTGELFF
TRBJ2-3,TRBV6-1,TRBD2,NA,TGTGCCAGCAGTGAGAGGCGGGAGGGCCTTACAGATACGCAGTATTTT,CASSERREGLTDTQYF
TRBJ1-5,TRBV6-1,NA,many,TGTGCCAGCAGTATCTCCAGGGGAAAACAGCCCCAGCATTTT,CASSISRGKQPQHF
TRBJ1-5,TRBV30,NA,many,TGTGCCTCCTCAAGGCAGGGGAGAGGTCAGCCCCAGCATTTT,CASSRQGRGQPQHF
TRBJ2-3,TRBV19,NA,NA,TGTGCCAGTAGAATGGGCCGGGACACAGATACGCAGTATTTT,CASRMGRDTDTQYF
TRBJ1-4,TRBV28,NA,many,TGTGCCAGCAGTTTCCCCGGGGATGAAAAACTGTTTTTT,CASSFPGDEKLFF
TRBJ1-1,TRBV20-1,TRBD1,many,TGCAGTGCTACTGGACAGGGCGGCACTGAAGCTTTCTTT,CSATGQGGTEAFF
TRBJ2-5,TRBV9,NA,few,TGTGCCAGCAGCGCTACATGGACCAACCAAGAGACCCAGTACTTC,CASSATWTNQETQYF
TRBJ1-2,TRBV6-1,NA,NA,TGTGCCAGCAGTGAAGCCCTCACAAGCTCTTACTATGGCTACACCTTC,CASSEALTSSYYGYTF
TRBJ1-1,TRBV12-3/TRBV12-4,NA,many,TGTGCCAGCAGCTGGGCAGGCACTGAAGCTTTCTTT,CASSWAGTEAFF
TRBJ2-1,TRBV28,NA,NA,TGTGCCAGCAGCTCCGGGACACGCTCCTACAATGAGCAGTTCTTC,CASSSGTRSYNEQFF
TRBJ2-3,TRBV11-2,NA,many,TGTGCCAGCAGCTTCAACACAGGGTTCAGCGATACGCAGTATTTT,CASSFNTGFSDTQYF
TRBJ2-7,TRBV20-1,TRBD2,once,TGCAGTGCTAGGGATAGCGGGATTCACGAGCAGTACTTC,CSARDSGIHEQYF
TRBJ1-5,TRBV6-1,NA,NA,TGTGCCAGCAGTGAATCGGGAAGGAGTCAGCCCCAGCATTTT,CASSESGRSQPQHF
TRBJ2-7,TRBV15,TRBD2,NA,TGTGCCACCAGTTTAGCGGGAGCCCACGAGCAGTACTTC,CATSLAGAHEQYF
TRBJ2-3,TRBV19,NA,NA,TGTGCCAGCAGACCGGGAATAAGCACAGATACGCAGTATTTT,CASRPGISTDTQYF
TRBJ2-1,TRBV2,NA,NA,TGTGCCAGAGGGACGGGTTACAATGAGCAGTTCTTC,CARGTGYNEQFF
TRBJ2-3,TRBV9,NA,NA,TGTGCCAGCAGCGTAGGATCCAAAGATACGCAGTATTTT,CASSVGSKDTQYF
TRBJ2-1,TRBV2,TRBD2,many,TGTGCCAGCAGTGAAATGAGGGTAGCGGGAGGGAGGAGCTCCTACAATGAGCAGTTCTTC,CASSEMRVAGGRSSYNEQFF
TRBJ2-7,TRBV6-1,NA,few,TGTGCCAGCACCCCGACGAAATTCCGGGACCATCCCTACGAGCAGTACTTC,CASTPTKFRDHPYEQYF
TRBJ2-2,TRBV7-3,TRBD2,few,TGTGCCAGCAGCTTAGCCTCCGCGGGAGAAGGCGGGGAGCTGTTTTTT,CASSLASAGEGGELFF
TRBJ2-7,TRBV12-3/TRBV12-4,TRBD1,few,TGTGCCAGCAGTCCCGGACAGGGCAAAAACGAGCAGTACTTC,CASSPGQGKNEQYF
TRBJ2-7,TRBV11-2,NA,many,TGTGCCAGCAGCTATCCGGACCCCTACGAGCAGTACTTC,CASSYPDPYEQYF
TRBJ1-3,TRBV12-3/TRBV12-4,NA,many,TGTGCCAGCAGTTTAACGGTGCTCTCTGGAAACACCATATATTTT,CASSLTVLSGNTIYF
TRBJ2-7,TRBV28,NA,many,TGTGCCAGCAGTTCACGCGGGACAGCCTCCTACGAGCAGTACTTC,CASSSRGTASYEQYF
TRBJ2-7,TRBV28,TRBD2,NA,TGTGCCAGCAGTTTACCTCTAGCGGGAGGGGCCTACGAGCAGTACTTC,CASSLPLAGGAYEQYF
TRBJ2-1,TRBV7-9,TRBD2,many,TGTGCCAGCAGCTTTGGCCTAGCGGGAGACAATGAGCAGTTCTTC,CASSFGLAGDNEQFF
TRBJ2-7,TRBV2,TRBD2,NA,TGTGCCAGCAGTGGGGGGCTAGCGGGAGAGCAGTACTTC,CASSGGLAGEQYF
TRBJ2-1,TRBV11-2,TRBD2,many,TGTGCCAGCAGCTTAGTAGGTAGCGGGAGCCCTAACCCTGATGAGCAGTTCTTC,CASSLVGSGSPNPDEQFF
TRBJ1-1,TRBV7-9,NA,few,TGTGCCAGCAGCTTTCGTGCTCGGGTGAACACTGAAGCTTTCTTT,CASSFRARVNTEAFF
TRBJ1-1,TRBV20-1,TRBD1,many,TGCAGTGCTCGGGCAGGGGGATATACTGAAGCTTTCTTT,CSARAGGYTEAFF
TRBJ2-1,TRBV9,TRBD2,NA,TGTGCCAGCAGCGCGAACAAAGGACTAGCAAAGAGCTCCTACAATGAGCAGTTCTTC,CASSANKGLAKSSYNEQFF
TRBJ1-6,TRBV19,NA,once,TGTGCCAGTAGTATAGAGGGGAACAATTCACCCCTCCACTTT,CASSIEGNNSPLHF
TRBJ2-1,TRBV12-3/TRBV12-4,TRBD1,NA,TGTGCCAGCACTAGGACAGGGACCTACAATGAGCAGTTCTTC,CASTRTGTYNEQFF
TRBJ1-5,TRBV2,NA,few,TGTGCCAGCAGTGAAGCAGGGATCCTTTATAGCAATCAGCCCCAGCATTTT,CASSEAGILYSNQPQHF
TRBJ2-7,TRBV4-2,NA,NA,TGTGCCAGCAGCCAAGATGAGGCGGGACACCGCTCCTACGAGCAGTACTTC,CASSQDEAGHRSYEQYF
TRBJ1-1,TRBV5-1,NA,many,TGCGCCAGCAGCTTGGGGTTTGGGGGGGCCAACACTGAAGCTTTCTTT,CASSLGFGGANTEAFF
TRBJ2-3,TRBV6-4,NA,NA,TGTGCCAGCAGTGATCGGGCAGAGAGCACAGATACGCAGTATTTT,CASSDRAESTDTQYF
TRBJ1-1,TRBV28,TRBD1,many,TGTGCCAGCAGCCGACAGGGAGTTCTCCCTGAAGCTTTCTTT,CASSRQGVLPEAFF
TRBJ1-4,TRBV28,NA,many,TGTGCCAGCAGTTTCCGGGGGCCTAATGAAAAACTGTTTTTT,CASSFRGPNEKLFF
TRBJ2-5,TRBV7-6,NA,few,TGTGCCAGCAGCTTAAACCGAGACTACCAAGAGACCCAGTACTTC,CASSLNRDYQETQYF
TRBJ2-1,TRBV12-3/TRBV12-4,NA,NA,TGTGCCAGCAGTCCCCTTACCTACAATGAGCAGTTCTTC,CASSPLTYNEQFF
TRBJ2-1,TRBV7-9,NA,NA,TGTGCCAGCAGCGTAGGCGATTACAATGAGCAGTTCTTC,CASSVGDYNEQFF